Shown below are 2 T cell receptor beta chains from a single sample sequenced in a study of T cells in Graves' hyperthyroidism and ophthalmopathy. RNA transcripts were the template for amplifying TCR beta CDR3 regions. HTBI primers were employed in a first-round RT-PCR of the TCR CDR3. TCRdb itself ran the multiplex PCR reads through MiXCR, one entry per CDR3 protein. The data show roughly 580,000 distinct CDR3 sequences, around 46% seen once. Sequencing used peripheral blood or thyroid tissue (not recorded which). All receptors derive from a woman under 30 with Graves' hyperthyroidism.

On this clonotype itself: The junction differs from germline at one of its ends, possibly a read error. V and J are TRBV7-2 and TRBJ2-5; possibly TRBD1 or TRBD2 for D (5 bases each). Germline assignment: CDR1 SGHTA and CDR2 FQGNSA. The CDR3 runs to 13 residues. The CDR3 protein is CASSQPGPGTQYF. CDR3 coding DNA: TGCGCCAGCAGCCAGCCGGGGCCGGGGACCCAGTACTTC.

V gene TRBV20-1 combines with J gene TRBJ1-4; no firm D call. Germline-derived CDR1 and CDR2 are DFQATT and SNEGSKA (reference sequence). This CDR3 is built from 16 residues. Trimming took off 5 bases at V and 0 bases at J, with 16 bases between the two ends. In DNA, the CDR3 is TGCAGTGCTCGGCCGTCTGCGGGAGCAACTAATGAAAAACTGTTTTTT. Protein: CSARPSAGATNEKLFF.